This T cell receptor beta chain is drawn from a study of blood T cells in healthy people across ages. This clonotype was counted between two and nine times. Its antigen is still unknown. Using a J-beta primer mix together with a sample-barcoded 5' primer, a second PCR was run for about 6 to 11 cycles. MiXCR was run by TCRdb on the 5' RACE reads, yielding one entry per CDR3 protein. The sample shows more than 900,000 distinct CDR3 sequences, roughly a quarter of them seen only once. The CDR3 extends over 13 amino acids. The V end lost 4 bases, the J end lost 6 bases, and 10 bases lay between the germline ends. The germline CDR1 and CDR2 sequences are MDHEN and SYDVKM. Study-wide points: Aged donors had fewer naive CD4+ cells and lower diversity than long-lived donors.

These sequences were also reported in another study, on T cells of mothers and their children. From that paper: A few healthy Caucasian mothers and their six children donated. There were over 9.5 million TCR beta CDR3 reads from each mother and about 3 million from each child. Pairs that are related and pairs that are unrelated have TCR recombination output shaped similarly by thymic selection.

The chain employs TRBV28 and TRBJ2-1, with D perhaps TRBD1 (5 bases). The origin of this receptor is a girl aged 2-9 years in good health. What was sequenced was blood. The CDR3 region is CASSWTRANEQFF. CDR3 DNA sequence: TGTGCCAGCAGTTGGACACGGGCCAATGAGCAGTTCTTC.